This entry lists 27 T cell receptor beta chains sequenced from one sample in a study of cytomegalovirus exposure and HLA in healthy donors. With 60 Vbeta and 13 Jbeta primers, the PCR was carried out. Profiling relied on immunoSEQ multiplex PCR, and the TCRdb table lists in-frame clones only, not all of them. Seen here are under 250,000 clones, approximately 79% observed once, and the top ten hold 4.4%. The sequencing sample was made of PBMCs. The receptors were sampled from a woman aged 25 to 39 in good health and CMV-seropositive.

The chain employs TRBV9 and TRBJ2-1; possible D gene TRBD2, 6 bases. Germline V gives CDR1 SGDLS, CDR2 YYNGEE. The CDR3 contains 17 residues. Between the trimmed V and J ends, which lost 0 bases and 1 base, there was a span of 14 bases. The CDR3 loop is CASSVEAGRPSYNEQFF. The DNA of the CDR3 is TGTGCCAGCAGCGTAGAGGCCGGGAGACCGTCCTACAATGAGCAGTTCTTC.

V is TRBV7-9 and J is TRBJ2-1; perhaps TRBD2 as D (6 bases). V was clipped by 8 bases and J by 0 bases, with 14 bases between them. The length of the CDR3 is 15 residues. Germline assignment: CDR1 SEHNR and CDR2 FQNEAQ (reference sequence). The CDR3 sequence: CASARGGSSYNEQFF. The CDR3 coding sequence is TGTGCCAGCGCTAGAGGAGGGAGCTCCTACAATGAGCAGTTCTTC.

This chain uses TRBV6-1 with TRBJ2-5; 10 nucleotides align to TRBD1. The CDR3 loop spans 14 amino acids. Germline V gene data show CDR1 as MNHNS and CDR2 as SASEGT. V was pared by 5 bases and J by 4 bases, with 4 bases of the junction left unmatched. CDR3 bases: TGTGCCAGCAGTCGACAGGGGGCCTTAGAGACCCAGTACTTC. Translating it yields CASSRQGALETQYF.

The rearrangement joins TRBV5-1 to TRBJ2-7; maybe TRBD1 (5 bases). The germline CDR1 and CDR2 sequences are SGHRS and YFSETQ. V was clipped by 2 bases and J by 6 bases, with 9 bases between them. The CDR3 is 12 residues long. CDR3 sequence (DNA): TGCGCCAGCAGCTTTTCGGACACCGAGCAGTACTTC. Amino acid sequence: CASSFSDTEQYF. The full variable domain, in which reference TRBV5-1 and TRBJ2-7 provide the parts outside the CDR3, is KAGVTQTPRYLIKTRGQQVTLSCSPISGHRSVSWYQQTPGQGLQFLFEYFSETQRNKGNFPGRFSGRQFSNSRSEMNVSTLELGDSALYLCASSFSDTEQYFGPGTRLTVT.

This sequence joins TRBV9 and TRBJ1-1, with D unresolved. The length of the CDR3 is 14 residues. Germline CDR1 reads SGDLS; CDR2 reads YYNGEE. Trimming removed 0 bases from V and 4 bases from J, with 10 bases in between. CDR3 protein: CASSVDQRGTEAFF. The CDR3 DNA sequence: TGTGCCAGCAGCGTAGACCAGAGAGGCACTGAAGCTTTCTTT.

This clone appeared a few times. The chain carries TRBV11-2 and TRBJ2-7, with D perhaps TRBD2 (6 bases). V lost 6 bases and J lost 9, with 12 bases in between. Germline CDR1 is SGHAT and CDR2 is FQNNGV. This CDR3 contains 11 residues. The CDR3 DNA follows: TGTGCCAGCAGTTCTCGGGACTGGCAGTACTTC. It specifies CASSSRDWQYF.

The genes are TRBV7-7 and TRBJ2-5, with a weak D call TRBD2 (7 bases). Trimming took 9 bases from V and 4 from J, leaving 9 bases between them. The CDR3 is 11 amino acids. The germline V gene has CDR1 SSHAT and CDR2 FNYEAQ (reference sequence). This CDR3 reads CARGGAETQYF. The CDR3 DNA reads TGTGCCAGGGGGGGGGCAGAGACCCAGTACTTC.

The CDR3 nucleotides are TGTGCCAGCAGCTTAAGGCGCGGCCGAGGTGGCACAGATACGCAGTATTTT. This sequence encodes CASSLRRGRGGTDTQYF. The chain has TRBV11-3 and TRBJ2-3; no firm D call. Germline CDR1 reads SGHNT; CDR2 reads YENEEA. CDR3 length: 17 residues. With 2 bases removed from V and 1 base from J, the gap between germline ends came to 16 bases.

The CDR3 DNA sequence: TGTGCCAGCAGTTTATCGACAGCGAACACTGAAGCTTTCTTT. Its translation is CASSLSTANTEAFF. V is TRBV27 and J is TRBJ1-1, with a weak D call TRBD1 (5 bases). The CDR3 extends over 14 amino acids. V lost 0 bases and J lost 1, with 6 bases in between. CDR1 MNHEY and CDR2 SMNVEV come from the germline V gene (reference sequence).

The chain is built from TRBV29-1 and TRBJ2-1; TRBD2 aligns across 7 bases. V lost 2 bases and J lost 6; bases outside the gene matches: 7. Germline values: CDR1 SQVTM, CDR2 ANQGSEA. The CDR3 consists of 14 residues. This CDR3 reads CSVELAGRANEQFF. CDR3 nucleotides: TGCAGCGTTGAATTGGCAGGGAGGGCCAATGAGCAGTTCTTC.

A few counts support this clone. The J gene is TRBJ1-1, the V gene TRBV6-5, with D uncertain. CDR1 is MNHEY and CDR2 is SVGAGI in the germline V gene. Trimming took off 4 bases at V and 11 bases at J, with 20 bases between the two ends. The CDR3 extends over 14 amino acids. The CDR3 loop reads CASSFGDAGALAFF. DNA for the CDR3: TGTGCCAGCAGTTTCGGGGATGCGGGAGCGCTGGCTTTCTTT.

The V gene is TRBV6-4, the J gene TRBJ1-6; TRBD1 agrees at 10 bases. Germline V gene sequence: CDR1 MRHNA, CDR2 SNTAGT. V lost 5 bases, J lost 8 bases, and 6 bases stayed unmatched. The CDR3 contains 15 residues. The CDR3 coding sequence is TGTGCCAGCAGTCGACAGGGGGCGCGAGATTCACCCCTCCACTTT. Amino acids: CASSRQGARDSPLHF.

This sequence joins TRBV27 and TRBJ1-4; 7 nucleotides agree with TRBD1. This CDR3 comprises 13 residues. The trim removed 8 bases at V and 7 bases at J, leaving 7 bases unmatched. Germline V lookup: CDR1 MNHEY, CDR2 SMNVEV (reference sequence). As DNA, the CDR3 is TGTGCCAGCGCGAGGGGGCTTGGTGAAAAACTGTTTTTT. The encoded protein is CASARGLGEKLFF.

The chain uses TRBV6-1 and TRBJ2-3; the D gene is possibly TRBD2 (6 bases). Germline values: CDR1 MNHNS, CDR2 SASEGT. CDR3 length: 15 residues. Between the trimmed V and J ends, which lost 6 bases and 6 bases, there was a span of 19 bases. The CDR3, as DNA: TGTGCCAGCAGCGGGAGCGGCCTCCAAACCGATACGCAGTATTTT. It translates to CASSGSGLQTDTQYF.

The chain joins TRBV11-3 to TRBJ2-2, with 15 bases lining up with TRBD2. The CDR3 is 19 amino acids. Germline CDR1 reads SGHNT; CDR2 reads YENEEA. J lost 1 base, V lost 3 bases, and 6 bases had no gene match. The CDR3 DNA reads TGTGCCAGCAGCTTCGGACTAGCGGGAGGGCCGCGGAACACCGGGGAGCTGTTTTTT. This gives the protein CASSFGLAGGPRNTGELFF.

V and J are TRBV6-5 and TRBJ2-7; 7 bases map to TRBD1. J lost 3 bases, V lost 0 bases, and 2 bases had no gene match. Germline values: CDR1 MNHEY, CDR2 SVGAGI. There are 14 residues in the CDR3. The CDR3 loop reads CASSYSRQGYEQYF. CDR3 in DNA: TGTGCCAGCAGTTACTCGAGACAGGGCTACGAGCAGTACTTC.

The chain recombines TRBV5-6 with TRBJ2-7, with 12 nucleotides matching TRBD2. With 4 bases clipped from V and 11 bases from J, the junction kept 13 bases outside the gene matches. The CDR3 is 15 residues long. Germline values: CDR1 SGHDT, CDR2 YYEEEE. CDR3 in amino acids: CASSRLWGLAGGEYF. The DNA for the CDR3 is TGTGCCAGCAGCCGACTTTGGGGGCTAGCGGGAGGGGAGTACTTC.

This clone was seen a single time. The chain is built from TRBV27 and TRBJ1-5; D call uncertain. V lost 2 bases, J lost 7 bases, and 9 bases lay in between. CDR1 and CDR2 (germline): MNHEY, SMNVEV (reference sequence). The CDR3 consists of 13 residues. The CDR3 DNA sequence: TGTGCCAGCAGTTTAGACGGGGAGCAGCCCCAGCATTTT. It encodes CASSLDGEQPQHF.

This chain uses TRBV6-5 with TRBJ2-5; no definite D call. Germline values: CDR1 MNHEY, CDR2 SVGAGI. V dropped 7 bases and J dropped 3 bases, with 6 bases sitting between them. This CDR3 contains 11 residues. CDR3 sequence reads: CASTRKETQYF. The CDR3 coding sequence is TGTGCCAGCACCAGAAAAGAGACCCAGTACTTC.

CDR3 amino acids: CASSQDERGGLVGELFF. The CDR3 DNA reads TGCGCCAGCAGCCAAGATGAACGGGGGGGCCTAGTCGGGGAGCTGTTTTTT. The rearrangement links TRBV4-3 to TRBJ2-2; 8 bases match TRBD2. Germline V gene data show CDR1 as LGHNA and CDR2 as YSLEER. Unmatched junction bases numbered 10, after V lost 0 bases and J lost 7 bases. The CDR3 totals 17 residues.

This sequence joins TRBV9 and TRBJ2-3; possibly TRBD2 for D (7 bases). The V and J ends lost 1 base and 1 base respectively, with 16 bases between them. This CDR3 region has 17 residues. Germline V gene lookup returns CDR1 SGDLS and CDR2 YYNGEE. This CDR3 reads CASSVKGGLGGTDTQYF. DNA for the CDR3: TGTGCCAGCAGCGTAAAGGGGGGGCTAGGTGGCACAGATACGCAGTATTTT.

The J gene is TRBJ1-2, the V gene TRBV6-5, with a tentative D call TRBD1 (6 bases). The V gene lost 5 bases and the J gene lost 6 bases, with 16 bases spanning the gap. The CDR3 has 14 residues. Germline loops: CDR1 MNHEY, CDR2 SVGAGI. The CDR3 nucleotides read TGTGCCAGCAGTCGACAGGCCCGATTGCATGGCTACACCTTC. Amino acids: CASSRQARLHGYTF.

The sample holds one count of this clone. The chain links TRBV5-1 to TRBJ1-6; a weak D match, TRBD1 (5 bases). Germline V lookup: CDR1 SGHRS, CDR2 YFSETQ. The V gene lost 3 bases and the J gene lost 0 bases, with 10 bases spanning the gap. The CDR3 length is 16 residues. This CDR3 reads CASSWEGSSYNSPLHF. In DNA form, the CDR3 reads TGCGCCAGCAGCTGGGAGGGGAGCTCCTATAATTCACCCCTCCACTTT.

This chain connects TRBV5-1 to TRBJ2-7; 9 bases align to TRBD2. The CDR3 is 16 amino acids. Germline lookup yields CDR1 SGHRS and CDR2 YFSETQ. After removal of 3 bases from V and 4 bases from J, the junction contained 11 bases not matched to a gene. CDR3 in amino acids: CASSSSGTSFLYEQYF. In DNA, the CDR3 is TGCGCCAGCAGCTCCTCCGGGACTAGCTTCTTGTACGAGCAGTACTTC.

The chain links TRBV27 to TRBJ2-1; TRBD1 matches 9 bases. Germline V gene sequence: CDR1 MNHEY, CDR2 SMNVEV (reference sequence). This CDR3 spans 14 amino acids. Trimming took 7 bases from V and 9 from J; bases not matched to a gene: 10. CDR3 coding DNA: TGTGCCAGCACATACAGGGGGCCCGATAGTGAGCAGTTCTTC. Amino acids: CASTYRGPDSEQFF.

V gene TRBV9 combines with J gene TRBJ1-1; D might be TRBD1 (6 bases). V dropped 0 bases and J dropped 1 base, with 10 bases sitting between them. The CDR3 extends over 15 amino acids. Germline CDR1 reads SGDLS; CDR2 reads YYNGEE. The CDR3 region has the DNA TGTGCCAGCAGCGTAGTGGGGGCGGGGAACACTGAAGCTTTCTTT. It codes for CASSVVGAGNTEAFF.

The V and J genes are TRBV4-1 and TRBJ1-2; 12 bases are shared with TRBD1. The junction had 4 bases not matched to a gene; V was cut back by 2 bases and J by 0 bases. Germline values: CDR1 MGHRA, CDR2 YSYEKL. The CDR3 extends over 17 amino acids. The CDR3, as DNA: TGCGCCAGCAGCCAAAGGGACAGGGGGCGAACTAACTATGGCTACACCTTC. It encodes CASSQRDRGRTNYGYTF.